This record concerns one T cell receptor beta chain sequence. What it binds is not known. Each sample had at least 6.5 million PBMCs isolated. Germline CDR1 reads SNHLY; CDR2 reads FYNNEI. V was cut by 8 bases and J by 1 base, with 14 bases left in between. The CDR3 is 14 residues long. The source of the sample is a study of blood T cells in healthy people across ages. Study conclusions and caveats: Diversity of TCR beta per million T cells declined in a roughly linear way with age. There were more naive CD4+ cells and higher diversity in long-lived donors than in aged donors. The study found TCR beta diversity correlated strongly with naive T cell percentage.

A J-beta primer mix and a sample-barcoded 5' primer were used in a second PCR of roughly 6 to 11 cycles. TCRdb reanalysed the 5' RACE reads using MiXCR and keeps one entry per CDR3 protein. Here the sample spans hundreds of thousands of distinct CDR3 sequences, 45% to 65% being singletons. Sequenced material: blood. The origin of this receptor is a man aged 60 to 69 in good health. The chain joins TRBV2 to TRBJ1-1; D may be TRBD1 (5 bases). CDR3 in amino acids: CASSPGGKNTEAFF. CDR3 DNA sequence: TGTGCCAGCTCCCCTGGGGGAAAGAACACTGAAGCTTTCTTT.